A single sample is the source of the 9 T cell receptor beta chains below, sequenced in a study of chemoradiotherapy in HPV16-positive cancers. Assay used: immunoSEQ multiplex PCR; TCRdb lists only in-frame clones, some missing. Of approximately 27,000 clones in the sample, 84% were seen once. The sequencing here drew on blood, taken from a patient who underwent chemoradiotherapy. The receptor set was obtained from a human donor with HPV-associated anogenital cancer.

The chain combines TRBV11-3 with TRBJ2-2; D is possibly TRBD2 (5 bases). Looked up from germline, CDR1 is SGHNT and CDR2 is YENEEA. This CDR3 contains 13 residues. V shed 5 bases and J shed 6 bases, with 10 bases lying between them. The CDR3 sequence: CASSQVGAGELFF. CDR3 nucleotide sequence: TGTGCCAGCAGCCAAGTGGGAGCCGGGGAGCTGTTTTTT.

The genes are TRBV6-1 and TRBJ1-1, with D perhaps TRBD1 (6 bases). The CDR3 covers 19 residues. The V and J ends lost 3 bases and 0 bases respectively, with 23 bases between them. Germline V gene data show CDR1 as MNHNS and CDR2 as SASEGT. The CDR3 DNA sequence: TGTGCCAGCAGTGACCGTTCGAGGGGGGGGACTCCCATGAACACTGAAGCTTTCTTT. Translated, it gives CASSDRSRGGTPMNTEAFF.

In DNA, the CDR3 is TGTGCCAGCAGCTTAGGGTTCGAGAAATCACAGCATTTT. This translates into CASSLGFEKSQHF. The rearrangement joins TRBV7-9 to TRBJ1-5; D is uncertain. Trimming removed 1 base at V and 13 bases at J, with 14 bases between. The CDR3 contains 13 residues. The germline gives CDR1 SEHNR, CDR2 FQNEAQ (reference sequence).

V usage is TRBV11-2 and J usage is TRBJ1-2, with TRBD1 matching 7 bases. This CDR3 has 16 residues. Germline assignment: CDR1 SGHAT and CDR2 FQNNGV. V shed 4 bases, J shed 1 base, and the junction held 9 bases outside the gene matches. CDR3 in amino acids: CASSSTGQPFNYGYTF. CDR3 sequence (DNA): TGTGCCAGCAGCTCAACGGGACAGCCGTTTAACTATGGCTACACCTTC.

The CDR3 is CSVEDLGVPYNEQFF. The CDR3, as DNA: TGCAGCGTTGAAGATCTCGGGGTACCCTACAATGAGCAGTTCTTC. The V and J genes are TRBV29-1 and TRBJ2-1; D possibly corresponds to TRBD2 (5 bases). There are 15 residues in the CDR3. CDR1 and CDR2 (germline): SQVTM, ANQGSEA. V dropped 0 bases and J dropped 2 bases, with 11 bases sitting between them.

The genes are TRBV5-1 and TRBJ1-3; D not certain. Germline V lookup: CDR1 SGHRS, CDR2 YFSETQ. The CDR3 has 14 amino acids. The V gene lost 0 bases and the J gene lost 0 bases, with 4 bases spanning the gap. The DNA of the CDR3 is TGCGCCAGCAGCTTGGGCAGCTCTGGAAACACCATATATTTT. Translated: CASSLGSSGNTIYF.

The rearrangement joins TRBV20-1 to TRBJ1-1; a weak D match, TRBD1 (5 bases). Per the germline V gene, CDR1 is DFQATT and CDR2 is SNEGSKA (reference sequence). This CDR3 is built from 11 residues. V gave up 0 bases and J gave up 8 bases, with 7 bases separating them. This CDR3 reads CSARDRGEAFF. Here the CDR3 DNA reads TGCAGTGCTAGAGATCGGGGGGAAGCTTTCTTT.

The gene calls are TRBV7-9 and TRBJ1-6; TRBD1 might be the D (5 bases). Trimming shortened V by 5 bases and J by 6 bases, and 11 bases separated the two germline ends. Germline CDR1 and CDR2: SEHNR and FQNEAQ (reference sequence). The CDR3 covers 14 residues. The CDR3 protein is CASSVSGANSPLHF. The DNA for the CDR3 is TGTGCCAGCAGCGTCTCCGGGGCTAATTCACCCCTCCACTTT.

The chain employs TRBV19 and TRBJ1-3; possible D gene TRBD1, 6 bases. Trimming pared 4 bases from V and 0 bases from J, leaving 19 bases between. The germline V gene has CDR1 LNHDA and CDR2 SQIVND (reference sequence). The CDR3 covers 18 residues. The CDR3 region has the DNA TGTGCCAGTAGTAGGGACATGAGACTCAAACGCTCTGGAAACACCATATATTTT. It specifies CASSRDMRLKRSGNTIYF.